These 28 T cell receptor beta chains were all obtained from the same sample, sequenced in a study of blood T cell repertoires in COVID-19 (TCRdb year 2020). The library was obtained by the immunoSEQ multiplex PCR assay. TCRdb carries this immuneACCESS record with in-frame sequences only. Its versions omit some clonotypes, under half of them owing to an unresolved V gene in the studies checked, with the rest unexplained. The sample records under 200,000 clones, 70% to 90% of which are singletons. The top ten clones comprise about 4.6% of the sample. Specimen: PBMCs or T cells enriched from blood (not recorded which). These TCRs come from a woman in her forties or fifties who had recovered from COVID-19.

The gene calls are TRBV29-1 and TRBJ2-2; 9 bases are shared with TRBD1. Germline V gene sequence: CDR1 SQVTM, CDR2 ANQGSEA. V was clipped by 6 bases and J by 4 bases; unmatched bases: 21. This CDR3 has 19 amino acids. The CDR3 reads CSVPKAPGQGKVVTGELFF. The CDR3 nucleotides are TGCAGCGTCCCAAAAGCCCCGGGACAGGGTAAAGTGGTCACCGGGGAGCTGTTTTTT.

The chain links TRBV3-1 (or the pseudogene TRBV3-2) to TRBJ2-1; 12 positions agree with TRBD2. Germline CDR1 and CDR2: LGHDT and YNNKEL (reference sequence). The ends lost 4 bases at V and 8 bases at J; junction bases unmatched: 9. The CDR3 loop spans 16 amino acids. The CDR3 bases are TGTGCCAGCAGCCGAGAAACTAGCGGGAGGTACCATGAGCAGTTCTTC. The encoded protein is CASSRETSGRYHEQFF.

The chain employs TRBV4-3 and TRBJ2-1; D unresolved. This CDR3 is built from 13 residues. Trimming stripped 0 bases from V and 9 bases from J, with 9 bases between. Germline lookup yields CDR1 LGHNA and CDR2 YSLEER. The DNA for the CDR3 is TGCGCCAGCAGCCAAGATCGTGCCGGTGAGCAGTTCTTC. Translation: CASSQDRAGEQFF.

V usage is TRBV9 and J usage is TRBJ2-1; D perhaps matches TRBD2 (6 bases). Trimming cost V 4 bases and J 2 bases, with 16 bases left between them. This CDR3 comprises 16 residues. Germline CDR1 is SGDLS and CDR2 is YYNGEE. CDR3 bases: TGTGCCAGCAGCCCAAGACTGGAGGGCCCCTACAATGAGCAGTTCTTC. This gives the protein CASSPRLEGPYNEQFF. Full variable domain (rest looked up from reference TRBV9 and TRBJ2-1): DSGVTQTPKHLITATGQRVTLRCSPRSGDLSVYWYQQSLDQGLQFLIQYYNGEERAKGNILERFSAQQFPDLHSELNLSSLELGDSALYFCASSPRLEGPYNEQFFGPGTRLTVL.

The rearrangement links TRBV30 to TRBJ1-4, with TRBD1 matching over 7 bases. The CDR3 is 14 amino acids. The germline V gene encodes CDR1 GTSNPN and CDR2 SVGIG (reference sequence). After removal of 8 bases from V and 3 bases from J, the junction contained 9 bases not matched to a gene. CDR3 protein: CARNQGQPNEKLFF. The CDR3 nucleotides are TGTGCCCGGAACCAGGGACAGCCTAATGAAAAACTGTTTTTT.

The chain recombines TRBV10-3 with TRBJ1-5, with TRBD1 matching over 9 bases. Germline V lookup: CDR1 ENHRY, CDR2 SYGVKD. This CDR3 spans 14 amino acids. Germline trimming cut 10 bases from V and 2 bases from J; bases unmatched to any gene: 6. The CDR3 sequence is CASGRQGGNQPQHF. The CDR3 nucleotides read TGTGCCAGCGGAAGACAGGGGGGCAATCAGCCCCAGCATTTT.

The gene calls are TRBV10-1 and TRBJ2-2; D not resolved. The CDR3 loop spans 13 amino acids. V was shortened by 4 bases and J by 3 bases, with 6 bases between the two germline ends. The germline gives CDR1 WNHNN, CDR2 SYGVQD (reference sequence). Here the CDR3 reads CASSGGYTGELFF. The CDR3 bases are TGCGCCAGCAGTGGTGGCTACACCGGGGAGCTGTTTTTT.

This clone was seen a handful of times. The chain carries TRBV11-2 and TRBJ2-5, with 11 bases that match TRBD2. The germline V gene encodes CDR1 SGHAT and CDR2 FQNNGV. The CDR3 covers 15 residues. J was trimmed by 5 bases and V by 1 base; bases with no gene match: 3. CDR3 nucleotides: TGTGCCAGCAGCTTAGCCCGGACTAGCGGGGAGACCCAGTACTTC. Its protein is CASSLARTSGETQYF.

The chain combines TRBV29-1 with TRBJ1-5; 7 bases agree with TRBD1. With V trimmed by 4 bases and J by 6 bases, 6 bases remained unmatched. The germline V gene encodes CDR1 SQVTM and CDR2 ANQGSEA. There are 13 residues in the CDR3. The DNA for the CDR3 is TGCAGCGTTGCCCAGGGGGTAAGTCAGCCCCAGCATTTT. Translating it yields CSVAQGVSQPQHF. Together with reference TRBV29-1 and TRBJ1-5, the CDR3 gives the full variable domain: SAVISQKPSRDICQRGTSLTIQCQVDSQVTMMFWYRQQPGQSLTLIATANQGSEATYESGFVIDKFPISRPNLTFSTLTVSNMSPEDSSIYLCSVAQGVSQPQHFGDGTRLSIL.

This clone qualifies as medium-sized. V is TRBV27 and J is TRBJ1-1; 8 bases map to TRBD1. CDR1 is MNHEY, CDR2 SMNVEV, per germline (reference sequence). J was trimmed by 4 bases and V by 6 bases; bases with no gene match: 7. The CDR3 has 14 residues. Here the CDR3 reads CASRTGQGPTEAFF. The CDR3 region has the DNA TGTGCCAGCAGGACCGGACAGGGTCCCACTGAAGCTTTCTTT.

The chain has TRBV7-2 and TRBJ1-1; TRBD1 aligns across 10 bases. With 4 bases clipped from V and 9 bases from J, the junction kept 5 bases outside the gene matches. This CDR3 has 13 residues. The germline V gene encodes CDR1 SGHTA and CDR2 FQGNSA. The CDR3 sequence: CASSSDDRGQAFF. The CDR3 nucleotides are TGTGCCAGCAGCTCCGACGACAGGGGGCAAGCTTTCTTT.

This chain uses TRBV28 with TRBJ2-2; a weak D match, TRBD1 (6 bases). Between the trimmed V and J ends, which lost 6 bases and 5 bases, there was a span of 16 bases. The CDR3 consists of 15 residues. Germline values: CDR1 MDHEN, CDR2 SYDVKM. The chain's CDR3 is CASSPSGVGTGELFF. The CDR3 DNA sequence: TGTGCCAGCAGCCCATCAGGGGTAGGGACCGGGGAGCTGTTTTTT.

The genes are TRBV3-1 (or the pseudogene TRBV3-2) and TRBJ1-1; TRBD1 might be the D (5 bases). CDR1 LGHDT and CDR2 YNNKEL come from the germline V gene (reference sequence). There are 16 residues in the CDR3. V shed 0 bases and J shed 0 bases, with 11 bases lying between them. The CDR3 loop is CASSQESGVMNTEAFF. Here the CDR3 DNA reads TGTGCCAGCAGCCAAGAGTCGGGGGTCATGAACACTGAAGCTTTCTTT.

The chain recombines TRBV12-3 or TRBV12-4 with TRBJ2-5; D gene uncertain. The V end was cut by 3 bases, the J end by 1 base, with 6 bases between. This CDR3 comprises 13 residues. The CDR3 region is CASSFLFQETQYF. The CDR3 nucleotides read TGTGCCAGCAGTTTCTTATTCCAAGAGACCCAGTACTTC.

With respect to this clone: The sample has other DNA sequences that encode this CDR3 too. This rearrangement joins TRBV9 to TRBJ1-2; D is unclear. The CDR3 runs 16 residues. With 0 bases removed from V and 4 bases from J, the gap between germline ends came to 16 bases. Germline CDR1 reads SGDLS; CDR2 reads YYNGEE. CDR3 bases: TGTGCCAGCAGCGTAGGTGGAGATCAGCTGGCCTATGGCTACACCTTC. As protein: CASSVGGDQLAYGYTF.

This clone showed up just a few times. In DNA form, the CDR3 reads TGTGCCAGCAGTGAATACGGTGACAGGGGAAGGGACACTGAAGCTTTCTTT. This codes for CASSEYGDRGRDTEAFF. The V gene is TRBV25-1, the J gene TRBJ1-1, with TRBD1 matching over 8 bases. The V segment lost 0 bases and the J segment 3 bases; nucleotides outside the gene matches: 9. CDR3 length: 17 residues. Germline CDR1 is MGHDK and CDR2 is SYGVNS. The complete variable domain, with remaining parts taken from reference TRBV25-1 and TRBJ1-1, reads EADIYQTPRYLVIGTGKKITLECSQTMGHDKMYWYQQDPGMELHLIHYSYGVNSTEKGDLSSESTVSRIRTEHFPLTLESARPSHTSQYLCASSEYGDRGRDTEAFFGQGTRLTVV.

This rearrangement joins TRBV28 to TRBJ1-1; 10 nucleotides agree with TRBD1. Germline assignment: CDR1 MDHEN and CDR2 SYDVKM. V lost 5 bases, J lost 4 bases, and 10 bases stayed unmatched. The CDR3 consists of 16 residues. The CDR3 loop reads CASSQPPGTGATEAFF. CDR3 DNA sequence: TGTGCCAGCAGTCAACCCCCCGGGACAGGGGCCACTGAAGCTTTCTTT.

The chain combines TRBV6-5 with TRBJ2-1; 11 bases align to TRBD2. Germline V gene sequence: CDR1 MNHEY, CDR2 SVGAGI. The CDR3 sequence is 16 residues long. J lost 8 bases, V lost 0 bases, and 6 bases had no gene match. The CDR3 region has the DNA TGTGCCAGCAGTTACTCGGGTAGCGGGGGGGCCTATGAGCAGTTCTTC. Translation gives CASSYSGSGGAYEQFF.

This chain links TRBV19 with TRBJ1-4; D ambiguous. CDR3 length equals 12 residues. V was pared by 8 bases and J by 0 bases, with 4 bases between. The germline V gene has CDR1 LNHDA and CDR2 SQIVND (reference sequence). CDR3 DNA: TGTGCCAGTCGGGCAACTAATGAAAAACTGTTTTTT. Translating it yields CASRATNEKLFF.

This clone was seen a single time. The rearrangement links TRBV7-2 to TRBJ1-2; 7 bases are a match to TRBD1. The CDR3 is 15 residues long. Trimming took 5 bases from V and 4 from J; bases not matched to a gene: 10. In germline, CDR1 is SGHTA, CDR2 FQGNSA. The CDR3 is CASSPRQGIGYGYTF. The CDR3 nucleotides are TGTGCCAGCAGCCCCCGACAGGGAATCGGCTATGGCTACACCTTC.

The chain carries TRBV19 and TRBJ1-1, with D maybe TRBD1 (5 bases). Germline V CDR1 and CDR2: LNHDA, SQIVND (reference sequence). The CDR3 totals 15 residues. V was pared by 5 bases and J by 5 bases, with 18 bases between. DNA for the CDR3: TGTGCCAGTAGTTCCCCTCGGGGGGGGTGGACTGAAGCTTTCTTT. It specifies CASSSPRGGWTEAFF.

This chain connects TRBV21-1 to TRBJ1-2. TRBV21-1 is described as a pseudogene. The CDR3 has 13 amino acids. CDR3 bases: TGTGCCAGCAGCAAGGGGGGAGGTCTTGGCTACACCTTC. The encoded protein is CASSKGGGLGYTF.

This clone was found once. The CDR3, as DNA: TGTGCCAGCAGTTTGGACAGGTTGTCCGAGCAGTACGTC. This encodes CASSLDRLSEQYV. The rearrangement links TRBV27 to TRBJ2-7; 7 bases agree with TRBD1. CDR3 length equals 13 residues. V trimming: 3 bases; J trimming: 6 bases; junction bases outside the gene matches: 5. The germline V gene has CDR1 MNHEY and CDR2 SMNVEV (reference sequence).

The rearrangement joins TRBV4-1 to TRBJ2-4, with TRBD2 as a possible D gene (5 bases). The V end lost 2 bases, the J end lost 1 base, and 18 bases lay between the germline ends. The CDR3 totals 18 residues. Germline loops: CDR1 MGHRA, CDR2 YSYEKL. This CDR3 is CASSQWARSGSAKNIQYF. The CDR3 DNA is TGCGCCAGCAGCCAATGGGCTAGAAGCGGATCTGCCAAAAACATTCAGTACTTC.

This clone was seen a single time. The chain carries TRBV6-4 and TRBJ2-3; 8 positions match TRBD2. CDR1 and CDR2 from the germline V gene are MRHNA and SNTAGT. The V gene end was trimmed by 0 bases and the J gene end by 2 bases; junction bases not matched to a gene: 10. The CDR3 runs 18 residues. CDR3 nucleotide sequence: TGTGCCAGCAGTGACTCGCTTTCTCGGGAGGGCCCCACAGATACGCAGTATTTT. It specifies CASSDSLSREGPTDTQYF.

The chain couples TRBV4-1 to TRBJ1-1; TRBD1 aligns across 9 bases. V gave up 1 base and J gave up 5 bases; unmatched junction bases: 5. CDR1 and CDR2 from the germline V gene are MGHRA and YSYEKL. The CDR3 has 15 residues. The chain's CDR3 is CASSQASTGGTEAFF. The CDR3 nucleotides are TGCGCCAGCAGCCAAGCTTCGACAGGGGGGACTGAAGCTTTCTTT.

The V and J genes are TRBV10-3 and TRBJ2-1; 9 nucleotides line up with TRBD2. The ends lost 3 bases at V and 5 bases at J; junction bases unmatched: 2. The V gene's germline CDR1 is ENHRY and CDR2 SYGVKD. The CDR3 extends over 14 amino acids. The CDR3 nucleotides are TGTGCCATCAGTGACCTAGCGGGGAACAATGAGCAGTTCTTC. Amino acid sequence: CAISDLAGNNEQFF.

The chain links TRBV27 to TRBJ1-3; possible D gene TRBD1, 5 bases. Germline CDR1 and CDR2: MNHEY and SMNVEV (reference sequence). This CDR3 comprises 14 residues. V lost 5 bases and J 1 base, leaving 9 bases between the germline ends. CDR3 nucleotides: TGTGCCAGCAGTAGACAGAGGTCTGGAAACACCATATATTTT. This gives the protein CASSRQRSGNTIYF.